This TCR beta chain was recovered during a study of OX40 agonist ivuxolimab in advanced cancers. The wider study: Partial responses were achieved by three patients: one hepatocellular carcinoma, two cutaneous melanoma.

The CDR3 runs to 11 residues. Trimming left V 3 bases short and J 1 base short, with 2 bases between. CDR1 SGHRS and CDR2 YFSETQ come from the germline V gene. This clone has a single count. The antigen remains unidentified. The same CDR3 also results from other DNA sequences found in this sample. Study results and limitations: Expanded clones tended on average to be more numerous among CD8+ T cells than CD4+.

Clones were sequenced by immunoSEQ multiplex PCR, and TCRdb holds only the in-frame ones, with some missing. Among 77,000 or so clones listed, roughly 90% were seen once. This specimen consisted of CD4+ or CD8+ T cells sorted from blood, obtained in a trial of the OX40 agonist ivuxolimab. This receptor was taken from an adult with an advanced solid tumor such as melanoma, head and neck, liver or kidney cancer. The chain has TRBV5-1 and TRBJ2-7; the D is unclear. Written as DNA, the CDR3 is TGCGCCAGCAGCTCATCCTACGAGCAGTACTTC. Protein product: CASSSSYEQYF.